This T cell receptor beta chain was sequenced during a study of shared clonotypes between healthy human individuals. Here immunoSEQ multiplex PCR was the method, and the copy in TCRdb shows in-frame clones only, minus some. The sample consists of about half a million clones, more than 65% of them appearing once. The CDR3 loop spans 13 amino acids. Per the germline V gene, CDR1 is MDHEN and CDR2 is SYDVKM. The J segment lost 3 bases and the V segment lost 5 bases, leaving 3 bases of the junction unmatched. Worth noting for this clone: One base away lies a much larger clone, so this may be a sequencing read error.

V usage is TRBV28 and J usage is TRBJ1-1; TRBD1 matches 7 bases. This sequence was found in a woman between 35 and 50 years old in good health. Some clones in this sample may be carry-over from other donors' samples. The sample comprised PBMCs. The CDR3 loop is CASSQQGYTEAFF. The CDR3 nucleotides are TGTGCCAGCAGTCAACAGGGGTACACTGAAGCTTTCTTT.